These T cell receptor beta chains were read from a single sample in a study of T cell responses to AZD1222 COVID-19 vaccine. The assay was immunoSEQ multiplex PCR, and TCRdb's table has in-frame clones only and misses some. The profile shows tens of thousands of clones, 92% of them singletons. Here the sequenced sample was peripheral blood, taken on day 0 of AZD1222 vaccination. Receptors were obtained from an adult in good health. CDR3s include the opening cysteine and the closing phenylalanine or tryptophan. D genes are given only for firm matches. The size field is filled for only some rows; it gives once, few, many or a size class.

j_gene | v_gene | abundance | d_gene | len | CDR3aa | CDR3nt
TRBJ2-4 | TRBV9 | NA | TRBD2 | 19 | CASSVGGAGGPASKNIQYF | TGTGCCAGCAGCGTAGGAGGAGCGGGAGGGCCGGCGTCCAAAAACATTCAGTACTTC
TRBJ1-1 | TRBV2 | NA | NA | 14 | CASTQYRHNTEAFF | TGTGCCAGCACACAGTATCGGCACAACACTGAAGCTTTCTTT
TRBJ1-2 | TRBV6-5 | few | TRBD1 | 15 | CASSYSIQGADGYTF | TGTGCCAGCAGTTACTCGATCCAGGGGGCAGATGGCTACACCTTC
TRBJ1-5 | TRBV20-1 | once | NA | 13 | CSASVDSHQPQHF | TGCAGTGCTAGTGTAGACAGCCATCAGCCCCAGCATTTT
TRBJ1-3 | TRBV30 | few | NA | 14 | CAWSTAHSGNTIYF | TGTGCCTGGAGCACAGCTCACTCTGGAAACACCATATATTTT
TRBJ2-1 | TRBV7-3 | NA | NA | 17 | CASSLKLSGSSYNEQFF | TGTGCCAGCAGCTTAAAGCTTAGCGGTAGCTCCTACAATGAGCAGTTCTTC
TRBJ2-1 | TRBV24-1 | NA | NA | 15 | CATRTQDALGNEQFF | TGTGCCACCAGAACCCAGGATGCGTTGGGCAATGAGCAGTTCTTC
TRBJ1-1 | TRBV2 | NA | TRBD1 | 13 | CASSVQGAYEAFF | TGTGCCAGCAGTGTTCAGGGGGCGTATGAGGCTTTCTTT
TRBJ2-1 | TRBV7-3 | NA | NA | 12 | CASSLGNNEQFF | TGTGCCAGCAGCTTAGGGAACAATGAGCAGTTCTTC
TRBJ1-2 | TRBV16 | NA | NA | 13 | CASSGSRVYGYTF | TGTGCCAGTAGTGGCTCACGGGTATATGGCTACACCTTC
TRBJ2-1 | TRBV10-3 | few | NA | 17 | CAITGTVAGPSYNEQFF | TGTGCCATCACCGGGACAGTAGCGGGTCCGTCCTACAATGAGCAGTTCTTC
TRBJ1-4 | TRBV5-6 | NA | NA | 14 | CASSWRVTGEKLFF | TGTGCCAGCAGCTGGAGGGTCACAGGTGAAAAACTGTTTTTT
TRBJ1-1 | TRBV4-1 | NA | TRBD1 | 15 | CASSYWDSRNTEAFF | TGCGCCAGCAGCTACTGGGACAGCCGGAACACTGAAGCTTTCTTT
TRBJ1-2 | TRBV3-1/TRBV3-2 | NA | NA | 13 | CASKWTDQVGYTF | TGTGCCAGCAAATGGACAGATCAGGTCGGCTACACCTTC
TRBJ2-1 | TRBV6-4 | NA | TRBD1 | 15 | CASSDETGIYNEQFF | TGTGCCAGCAGTGACGAGACAGGGATTTACAATGAGCAGTTCTTC
TRBJ2-3 | TRBV27 | NA | NA | 15 | CASSFLSGASDTQYF | TGTGCCAGCAGTTTTCTCTCAGGGGCTTCGGATACGCAGTATTTT
TRBJ2-1 | TRBV7-3 | NA | TRBD2 | 15 | CASSPAGGSYNEQFF | TGTGCCAGCAGCCCAGCGGGAGGTTCCTACAATGAGCAGTTCTTC
TRBJ1-2 | TRBV29-1 | NA | NA | 15 | CSVELQEVGDYGYTF | TGCAGCGTTGAACTACAGGAGGTAGGGGACTATGGCTACACCTTC
TRBJ2-7 | TRBV11-2 | once | NA | 14 | CASSLPGAAYEQYF | TGTGCCAGCAGCCTCCCGGGGGCCGCCTACGAGCAGTACTTC
TRBJ2-1 | TRBV19 | NA | TRBD2 | 17 | CASSTTSGRRVEHEQFF | TGTGCCAGTAGTACAACTAGCGGGAGAAGAGTCGAGCATGAGCAGTTCTTC
TRBJ2-1 | TRBV28 | NA | TRBD2 | 13 | CASSLPSGNEQFF | TGTGCCAGCAGTTTACCTAGCGGGAATGAGCAGTTCTTC
TRBJ2-1 | TRBV5-1 | NA | TRBD2 | 13 | CASSAGAYNEQFF | TGCGCCAGCAGCGCGGGGGCCTACAATGAGCAGTTCTTC
TRBJ2-1 | TRBV7-2 | NA | NA | 14 | CASRRESSYNEQFF | TGTGCCAGCAGGAGGGAGAGCTCCTACAATGAGCAGTTCTTC
TRBJ1-2 | TRBV28 | NA | NA | 15 | CASINPTGPNYGYTF | TGTGCCAGCATTAATCCGACAGGTCCCAACTATGGCTACACCTTC
TRBJ1-4 | TRBV19 | NA | TRBD1 | 15 | CASRDRGLRWEKLFF | TGTGCCAGTAGGGACAGGGGGCTGCGTTGGGAAAAACTGTTTTTT
TRBJ1-4 | TRBV4-2 | NA | NA | 17 | CASSQDARAVVNEKLFF | TGTGCCAGCAGCCAAGATGCTCGGGCAGTCGTAAATGAAAAACTGTTTTTT
TRBJ2-5 | TRBV7-2 | NA | NA | 15 | CASSLADSRQETQYF | TGTGCCAGCAGCTTAGCGGACAGCCGTCAAGAGACCCAGTACTTC
TRBJ2-7 | TRBV5-1 | NA | TRBD1 | 14 | CASSVMGQLNEQYF | TGCGCCAGCAGCGTCATGGGACAGTTAAACGAGCAGTACTTC
TRBJ2-3 | TRBV19 | few | TRBD2 | 19 | CASLGEEGTSGSTTDTQYF | TGTGCCAGTCTGGGGGAAGAGGGGACTAGCGGGAGTACGACAGATACGCAGTATTTT
TRBJ2-7 | TRBV5-6 | once | NA | 15 | CASSSAVSGYYEQYF | TGTGCCAGCAGCTCGGCCGTGAGCGGATACTACGAGCAGTACTTC
TRBJ1-3 | TRBV18 | NA | NA | 15 | CASSLTGGSGNTIYF | TGTGCCAGCTCACTAACCGGGGGATCTGGAAACACCATATATTTT
TRBJ1-2 | TRBV4-1 | NA | NA | 13 | CASSPEVHRGYTF | TGCGCCAGCAGCCCAGAGGTTCATCGGGGCTACACCTTC
TRBJ2-3 | TRBV15 | NA | TRBD1 | 14 | CATSRRTGSDTQYF | TGTGCCACCAGCAGGAGGACAGGGTCAGATACGCAGTATTTT
TRBJ2-1 | TRBV28 | once | TRBD1 | 15 | CASSSGTGNYNEQFF | TGTGCCAGCAGTTCCGGGACAGGGAACTACAATGAGCAGTTCTTC
TRBJ2-7 | TRBV12-3/TRBV12-4 | NA | NA | 11 | CASMQGYEQYF | TGTGCCAGCATGCAGGGTTACGAGCAGTACTTC
TRBJ2-7 | TRBV28 | NA | TRBD1 | 15 | CASSSGTGGAHEQYF | TGTGCCAGCAGTTCCGGGACAGGGGGCGCCCACGAGCAGTACTTC
TRBJ1-6 | TRBV7-9 | once | NA | 16 | CASSLAQSSYNSPLHF | TGTGCCAGCAGCTTAGCCCAGAGCTCCTATAATTCACCCCTCCACTTT
TRBJ1-3 | TRBV18 | NA | TRBD1 | 15 | CASSRGTGAGNTIYF | TGTGCCAGCTCACGAGGGACAGGGGCTGGAAACACCATATATTTT
TRBJ2-6 | TRBV28 | NA | NA | 13 | CASSLSGANVLTF | TGTGCCAGCAGTTTAAGTGGGGCCAACGTCCTGACTTTC
TRBJ2-3 | TRBV29-1 | NA | NA | 11 | CSVLTIDTQYF | TGCAGCGTCTTGACGATAGATACGCAGTATTTT
TRBJ1-5 | TRBV19 | NA | TRBD1 | 18 | CASSTQTSDRGGNQPQHF | TGTGCCAGTAGTACCCAAACCTCGGACAGGGGAGGTAATCAGCCCCAGCATTTT
TRBJ2-5 | TRBV2 | NA | NA | 15 | CASSGSSGPEETQYF | TGTGCCAGCAGTGGAAGTTCGGGGCCGGAGGAGACCCAGTACTTC
TRBJ2-1 | TRBV13 | NA | NA | 15 | CASSISLLQLNEQFF | TGTGCCAGCAGCATCAGCCTACTTCAACTGAATGAGCAGTTCTTC
TRBJ1-4 | TRBV20-1 | NA | NA | 11 | CSATRFEKLFF | TGCAGTGCTACCCGGTTTGAAAAACTGTTTTTT
TRBJ2-5 | TRBV4-3 | NA | TRBD2 | 16 | CASSSGLAGQGETQYF | TGCGCCAGCAGCTCCGGACTAGCGGGCCAAGGGGAGACCCAGTACTTC
TRBJ2-3 | TRBV7-3 | NA | NA | 17 | CASSLNMLDDTSDTQYF | TGTGCCAGCAGCTTAAATATGCTAGATGATACTTCAGATACGCAGTATTTT